What follows are 22 T cell receptor beta chains derived from one specimen sequenced in a study of blood T cell repertoires in COVID-19. Clones were sequenced by immunoSEQ multiplex PCR, and TCRdb holds only the in-frame ones, with some missing. Of approximately 250,000 clones in the sample, around 83% were seen once. Material: peripheral blood. These receptors were collected from a woman aged 40 to 49 who had recovered from COVID-19.

The rearrangement links TRBV24-1 to TRBJ2-2, with D hard to call. Per the germline V gene, CDR1 is KGHDR and CDR2 is SFDVKD. The CDR3 extends over 13 amino acids. Trimming left V 7 bases short and J 6 bases short, with 11 bases between. CDR3 residues: CATRDGWAGELFF. The CDR3 region has the DNA TGTGCCACCAGAGACGGGTGGGCCGGGGAGCTGTTTTTT.

This clone was picked up one time. The chain carries TRBV10-3 and TRBJ1-1, with TRBD1 as a possible D gene (5 bases). The V end lost 10 bases, the J end lost 7 bases, and 34 bases lay between the germline ends. Germline CDR1 and CDR2: ENHRY and SYGVKD. The CDR3 totals 18 residues. CDR3 region: CATGAFLRRGSGANEAFF. Here the CDR3 DNA reads TGTGCCACCGGAGCCTTTCTTCGACGGGGGTCCGGGGCAAATGAAGCTTTCTTT.

The chain has TRBV27 and TRBJ2-7; TRBD1 agrees at 11 bases. This CDR3 spans 15 amino acids. V shed 4 bases, J shed 2 bases, and the junction held 4 bases outside the gene matches. Germline V CDR1 and CDR2: MNHEY, SMNVEV (reference sequence). CDR3 in amino acids: CASSSLGQGAYEQYF. CDR3 DNA sequence: TGTGCCAGCAGTTCCCTGGGACAGGGGGCCTACGAGCAGTACTTC.

The rearrangement links TRBV5-8 to TRBJ1-5; no firm D call. V was trimmed by 4 bases and J by 0 bases, leaving 11 bases between them. The germline V gene encodes CDR1 SGHTS and CDR2 YDEGEE. This CDR3 has 15 residues. The CDR3 protein is CASSPGGISNQPQHF. DNA of the CDR3: TGTGCCAGCAGCCCCGGCGGGATTAGCAATCAGCCCCAGCATTTT.

About this clone itself: An end of the junction differs from the germline gene, which may be a read error. The chain joins TRBV2 to TRBJ2-3; TRBD1 might be the D (5 bases). Germline lookup yields CDR1 SNHLY and CDR2 FYNNEI. The CDR3 has 14 amino acids. CDR3 nucleotide sequence: TGTGCCAGCAGAGAAGACAGCCGCACAGATACGCAGTATTTT. It encodes CASREDSRTDTQYF.

The CDR3: CASSLTGGSYEQYF. For the CDR3, the DNA is TGTGCCAGCAGCTTAACAGGGGGCTCCTACGAGCAGTACTTC. The chain joins TRBV11-3 to TRBJ2-7, with 8 bases matching TRBD1. CDR1 and CDR2 (germline): SGHNT, YENEEA. J was trimmed by 0 bases and V by 2 bases; bases with no gene match: 0. There are 14 residues in the CDR3. Looking up the rest from reference TRBV11-3 and TRBJ2-7 gives the full variable domain: EAGVVQSPRYKIIEKKQPVAFWCNPISGHNTLYWYLQNLGQGPELLIRYENEEAVDDSQLPKDRFSAERLKGVDSTLKIQPAELGDSAVYLCASSLTGGSYEQYFGPGTRLTVT.

The V call is TRBV4-1, the J call TRBJ1-2; TRBD1 matches at 10 bases. V lost 4 bases to trimming and J lost 8 bases; unmatched junction nucleotides: 7. CDR1 and CDR2 (germline): MGHRA, YSYEKL. CDR3 length: 14 residues. The CDR3 DNA reads as TGCGCCAGCAGCCGGGGGACAGGGGAAAAAGGCTACACCTTC. It is translated as CASSRGTGEKGYTF.

This rearrangement joins TRBV5-1 to TRBJ1-3; D gene uncertain. The CDR3 sequence is 13 residues long. The V end lost 2 bases, the J end lost 7 bases, and 10 bases lay between the germline ends. Germline values: CDR1 SGHRS, CDR2 YFSETQ. Written as DNA, the CDR3 is TGCGCCAGCAGCTTCGCGGGAGCGAACACCATATATTTT. Translation: CASSFAGANTIYF.

The V gene is TRBV11-3, the J gene TRBJ2-7; 10 nucleotides align to TRBD1. The germline V gene has CDR1 SGHNT and CDR2 YENEEA. The CDR3 is made up of 20 amino acids. J gave up 4 bases and V 0 bases, and 18 bases lay outside the gene matches. The CDR3 coding sequence is TGTGCCAGCAGCTTAGAGGACCGGGACAGGGGTTGCCTGGTTTTTTACGAGCAGTACTTC. This encodes CASSLEDRDRGCLVFYEQYF.

V and J are TRBV2 and TRBJ1-2; 9 bases are a match to TRBD1. Trimming cost V 6 bases and J 2 bases; bases outside gene matches: 4. CDR1 and CDR2 from the germline V gene are SNHLY and FYNNEI. This CDR3 has 14 residues. The CDR3 is CASRSTGGNYGYTF. The CDR3 nucleotides are TGTGCCAGCAGGTCAACAGGGGGCAACTATGGCTACACCTTC.

With regard to this clone: The same CDR3 can be traced to other DNA sequences in this sample. This chain connects TRBV18 to TRBJ2-7, with 7 bases that match TRBD1. The CDR3 contains 14 residues. The V gene's germline CDR1 is KGHSH and CDR2 LQKENI. V dropped 3 bases and J dropped 1; count of bases not matched to a gene: 3. The CDR3 sequence is CASSPGTESYEQYF. DNA for the CDR3: TGTGCCAGCTCACCGGGGACAGAGTCCTACGAGCAGTACTTC.

J is TRBJ1-4 and V is TRBV19; the D gene is possibly TRBD1 (6 bases). Looked up from germline, CDR1 is LNHDA and CDR2 is SQIVND (reference sequence). The V end was cut by 1 base, the J end by 8 bases, with 11 bases between. The CDR3 length is 14 residues. The CDR3 DNA reads as TGTGCCAGTAGTATAGGTGGACAGCGCGAAAAACTGTTTTTT. This encodes CASSIGGQREKLFF.

This rearrangement joins TRBV7-2 to TRBJ1-3, with 7 nucleotides matching TRBD1. This CDR3 has 14 amino acids. The V gene's germline CDR1 is SGHTA and CDR2 FQGNSA. The trim removed 4 bases at V and 0 bases at J, leaving 0 bases unmatched. Written as DNA, the CDR3 is TGTGCCAGCAGCTGGGACAGCTCTGGAAACACCATATATTTT. It encodes CASSWDSSGNTIYF.

A single count supports this clone. This chain links TRBV5-4 with TRBJ2-1; 13 bases match TRBD2. This CDR3 has 16 amino acids. Losses at the gene ends were 0 bases for V and 7 bases for J; bases not matched to a gene: 4. Germline V CDR1 and CDR2: SGHNT, YYREEE (reference sequence). The CDR3: CASSLGGLAGENEQFF. The CDR3, as DNA: TGTGCCAGCAGCTTGGGAGGACTAGCGGGGGAAAATGAGCAGTTCTTC.

V and J are TRBV6-1 and TRBJ2-7; 7 bases map to TRBD1. Unmatched junction bases numbered 6, after V lost 2 bases and J lost 2 bases. The germline gives CDR1 MNHNS, CDR2 SASEGT. The CDR3 runs 15 residues. The CDR3 loop reads CASSEWVTGPYEQYF. In DNA, the CDR3 is TGTGCCAGCAGTGAATGGGTGACAGGGCCCTACGAGCAGTACTTC.

A few counts support this clone. The V gene is TRBV7-2, the J gene TRBJ1-1; D is perhaps TRBD1 (6 bases). Germline-derived CDR1 and CDR2 are SGHTA and FQGNSA. Deletions cut 0 bases from V and 9 bases from J, with 11 bases between. This CDR3 has 13 residues. The CDR3 nucleotides are TGTGCCAGCAGCTTAGCGGGGGCAGCTAAAGCTTTCTTT. Its translation is CASSLAGAAKAFF.

A few counts support this clone. This chain joins TRBV10-3 and TRBJ2-1; TRBD2 agrees at 9 bases. CDR3 length: 16 residues. V lost 5 bases, J lost 6 bases, and 11 bases stayed unmatched. Germline V lookup: CDR1 ENHRY, CDR2 SYGVKD. The CDR3 loop is CAISQPAGGLLNEQFF. The CDR3, as DNA: TGTGCCATCAGTCAACCTGCGGGGGGGCTTCTCAATGAGCAGTTCTTC.

This chain joins TRBV11-3 and TRBJ1-4; TRBD1 matches at 9 bases. In germline, CDR1 is SGHNT, CDR2 YENEEA. J lost 7 bases, V lost 5 bases, and 2 bases had no gene match. The CDR3 runs to 13 residues. The CDR3 spells CASSRDRAEKLFF. CDR3 in DNA: TGTGCCAGCAGCCGGGACAGGGCTGAAAAACTGTTTTTT.

In its sample, this clone was seen a few times. The V and J genes are TRBV15 and TRBJ2-2; the D gene is possibly TRBD1 (5 bases). The CDR3 spans 17 residues. Trimming cost V 0 bases and J 4 bases, with 15 bases left between them. CDR1 is LNHNV, CDR2 YYDKDF, per germline (reference sequence). CDR3 protein: CATSRDRRRATTGELFF. In nucleotides, the CDR3 is TGTGCCACCAGCAGAGATAGGCGCAGGGCTACCACCGGGGAGCTGTTTTTT.

The J gene is TRBJ1-1, the V gene TRBV6-6; a weak D match, TRBD1 (5 bases). V shed 6 bases and J shed 1 base, with 9 bases lying between them. The CDR3 covers 13 residues. Germline V lookup: CDR1 MNHNY, CDR2 SVGAGI (reference sequence). The CDR3 coding sequence is TGTGCCAGCAGGCATACAGGGAACACTGAAGCTTTCTTT. The encoded protein is CASRHTGNTEAFF.

The V and J genes are TRBV6-5 and TRBJ1-4; D may be TRBD1 (6 bases). The CDR3 runs 14 residues. Germline loops: CDR1 MNHEY, CDR2 SVGAGI. Trimming took off 6 bases at V and 5 bases at J, with 13 bases between the two ends. The CDR3 coding sequence is TGTGCCAGCAGCCCGGGGGGCCTAAATGAAAAACTGTTTTTT. Its protein is CASSPGGLNEKLFF.

J is TRBJ1-1 and V is TRBV7-9, with D perhaps TRBD1 (6 bases). The CDR3 extends over 13 amino acids. CDR1 SEHNR and CDR2 FQNEAQ come from the germline V gene (reference sequence). Trimming shortened V by 0 bases and J by 6 bases, and 8 bases separated the two germline ends. The CDR3 here is CASSLAGGAEAFF. CDR3 DNA sequence: TGTGCCAGCAGCTTAGCAGGGGGAGCTGAAGCTTTCTTT.